Presented here are 12 T cell receptor beta chains from one specimen sequenced in a study of identical twins. One entry per CDR3 protein results from TCRdb running MiXCR on the 5' RACE reads. The sample yields some 1,600,000 distinct CDR3 sequences, about 30% seen once. The sample was cord blood. These receptors were taken from a newborn girl in good health.

Only a few counts were recorded for this clonotype. This chain connects TRBV2 to TRBJ1-4; D might be TRBD1 (5 bases). This CDR3 spans 14 amino acids. Between the trimmed V and J ends, which lost 1 base and 7 bases, there was a span of 10 bases. Germline CDR1 is SNHLY and CDR2 is FYNNEI. The CDR3 here is CASSEGGRIEKLFF. The CDR3 DNA is TGTGCCAGCAGTGAAGGGGGCAGGATTGAAAAACTGTTTTTT.

This clonotype was seen more than once but under ten times. V and J are TRBV6-1 and TRBJ2-5; TRBD2 matches at 13 bases. V lost 7 bases to trimming and J lost 4 bases; unmatched junction nucleotides: 6. This CDR3 has 15 amino acids. Germline V CDR1 and CDR2: MNHNS, SASEGT. CDR3 sequence (DNA): TGTGCCAGCATTTGGACTAGCGGGGGAAGAGAGACCCAGTACTTC. Amino acids: CASIWTSGGRETQYF.

This clonotype was counted many times. V gene TRBV20-1 combines with J gene TRBJ2-5; D is possibly TRBD1 or TRBD2 (6 bases each). Deletions cut 0 bases from V and 5 bases from J, with 13 bases between. This CDR3 region has 14 residues. Germline CDR1 and CDR2: DFQATT and SNEGSKA (reference sequence). CDR3 bases: TGCAGTGCTAGAGATTTTCGGGGGCTGGAGACCCAGTACTTC. This codes for CSARDFRGLETQYF.

This clonotype was seen repeatedly, ten times or more. The junction does not match germline at one end; this may be a read error. Here the CDR3 DNA reads TGCGCCAGCAGCTTTACAGGGGATCAGCCCCAGCATTTT. Translated, it gives CASSFTGDQPQHF. The chain combines TRBV7-9 with TRBJ1-5; TRBD1 aligns across 7 bases. The germline V gene has CDR1 SEHNR and CDR2 FQNEAQ (reference sequence). CDR3 length: 13 amino acids.

The chain combines TRBV3-1 with TRBJ1-4; TRBD1 agrees at 9 bases. Germline assignment: CDR1 LGHDT and CDR2 YNNKEL (reference sequence). The CDR3 totals 20 residues. The V segment lost 1 base and the J segment 2 bases; nucleotides outside the gene matches: 14. DNA for the CDR3: TGTGCCAGCAGCCAAGGACGCACAGGGGGCAGAGTGGGGACTAATGAAAAACTGTTTTTT. This codes for CASSQGRTGGRVGTNEKLFF.

The chain combines TRBV6-1 with TRBJ1-6, with D unclear. The CDR3 extends over 13 amino acids. The V end lost 3 bases, the J end lost 8 bases, and 8 bases lay between the germline ends. Germline-derived CDR1 and CDR2 are MNHNS and SASEGT. The chain's CDR3 is CASSDPSDSPLHF. The CDR3 nucleotides read TGTGCCAGCAGTGACCCCAGCGATTCACCCCTCCACTTT.

J is TRBJ2-1 and V is TRBV4-2; D gene ambiguous. Germline V gene sequence: CDR1 LGHNA, CDR2 YNFKEQ. V lost 6 bases and J lost 0, with 18 bases in between. The CDR3 runs 17 residues. This CDR3 is CASRQNPGLSSYNEQFF. CDR3 in DNA: TGTGCCAGCAGACAAAATCCGGGCCTGAGCTCCTACAATGAGCAGTTCTTC.

There are a few counts of this clonotype. Germline is not matched at one junction end, which may reflect a read error. This chain uses TRBV28 with TRBJ2-7, with a possible D match to TRBD2 (6 bases). The germline CDR1 and CDR2 sequences are MDHEN and SYDVKM. The CDR3 spans 15 residues. CDR3 residues: CASSSLGGSSSEQYF. Here the CDR3 DNA reads TGTGCCAGCAGTTCGCTCGGAGGGAGCTCCTCCGAGCAGTACTTC.

This chain uses TRBV4-1 with TRBJ1-2; D remains unclear. The V and J ends lost 0 bases and 3 bases respectively, with 11 bases between them. This CDR3 spans 15 amino acids. Per germline, CDR1 MGHRA and CDR2 YSYEKL. CDR3: CASSQDREAYYGYTF. The CDR3, as DNA: TGCGCCAGCAGCCAAGATCGAGAGGCCTACTATGGCTACACCTTC.

This clonotype was detected ten times or more. The chain is built from TRBV29-1 and TRBJ2-7; no reliable D call. The CDR3 length is 11 residues. V was shortened by 5 bases and J by 0 bases, with 5 bases between the two germline ends. Per germline, CDR1 SQVTM and CDR2 ANQGSEA. CDR3 region: CSVKGSYEQYF. The CDR3 DNA follows: TGCAGCGTTAAGGGCTCCTACGAGCAGTACTTC.

This clonotype was recorded a few times. The chain combines TRBV27 with TRBJ1-1, with 8 bases matching TRBD1. The germline V gene has CDR1 MNHEY and CDR2 SMNVEV (reference sequence). Germline trimming cut 3 bases from V and 6 bases from J; bases unmatched to any gene: 9. There are 15 residues in the CDR3. CDR3 nucleotides: TGTGCCAGCAGTTTTAGGAAGGCAGGGGGCTCTGAAGCTTTCTTT. Its protein is CASSFRKAGGSEAFF.

The chain is built from TRBV29-1 and TRBJ2-5; TRBD1 agrees at 8 bases. The V segment lost 6 bases and the J segment 7 bases; nucleotides outside the gene matches: 10. From germline, CDR1 is SQVTM and CDR2 ANQGSEA. The CDR3 is made up of 13 amino acids. CDR3 coding DNA: TGCAGCGTGGGGGGACAGGCCCTTCGGACCCAGTACTTC. Amino acids: CSVGGQALRTQYF. Complete variable domain (other parts from reference TRBV29-1 and TRBJ2-5): SAVISQKPSRDICQRGTSLTIQCQVDSQVTMMFWYRQQPGQSLTLIATANQGSEATYESGFVIDKFPISRPNLTFSTLTVSNMSPEDSSIYLCSVGGQALRTQYFGPGTRLLVL.